The rows below give T cell receptor beta chains drawn from one sample of a study of blood T cell repertoires in COVID-19. Using immunoSEQ multiplex PCR, the repertoire was profiled, and TCRdb retains in-frame clones only, with some absent. The profile shows 100,000 to 150,000 clones, around 87% of them singletons. Sequenced material: peripheral blood. These TCRs come from a woman aged 60-70 years with acute or convalescent COVID-19. CDR3s include the opening cysteine and the closing phenylalanine or tryptophan. D genes are given only for firm matches. Clone size is stated in some rows and not others, as once, few, many or a class when expanded.

clone_size j_call v_call d_call cdr3_aa cdr3_nt
. TRBJ1-6 TRBV7-8 TRBD1 CASSLMGQGVNSPLHF TGTGCCAGCAGCTTAATGGGACAGGGGGTTAATTCACCCCTCCACTTT
. TRBJ1-5 TRBV6-5 . CASWGGPSFPQHF TGTGCCAGCTGGGGGGGGCCCAGTTTTCCCCAGCATTTT
. TRBJ1-5 TRBV5-1 . CASRVGEDQPQHF TGCGCCAGCAGGGTTGGAGAGGATCAGCCCCAGCATTTT
. TRBJ1-1 TRBV29-1 . CSVIVLNTEAFF TGCAGCGTTATCGTCCTGAACACTGAAGCTTTCTTT
. TRBJ2-5 TRBV7-2 . CASTSGVVRETQYF TGTGCCAGCACGTCCGGAGTGGTTCGGGAGACCCAGTACTTC
. TRBJ2-1 TRBV9 TRBD1 CASSAPTGVNYNEQFF TGTGCCAGCAGCGCACCGACAGGGGTAAACTACAATGAGCAGTTCTTC
. TRBJ1-5 TRBV18 TRBD1 CASSQGQRGSNQPQHF TGTGCCAGCTCACAGGGACAGAGAGGCAGCAATCAGCCCCAGCATTTT
. TRBJ2-5 TRBV9 TRBD1 CASSAWTGAQETQYF TGTGCCAGCAGCGCGTGGACAGGGGCTCAAGAGACCCAGTACTTC
. TRBJ1-6 TRBV2 . CASSEQSMVNSPLHF TGTGCCAGCAGTGAGCAGTCGATGGTGAATTCACCCCTCCACTTT
. TRBJ1-5 TRBV18 . CASSPQEGGGNQPQHF TGTGCCAGCTCACCACAAGAAGGGGGAGGCAATCAGCCCCAGCATTTT
. TRBJ2-1 TRBV24-1 . CATSDSGYYNEQFF TGTGCCACCAGTGATAGCGGGTATTACAATGAGCAGTTCTTC
once TRBJ1-2 TRBV19 . CASSIEYSYRNYGYTF TGTGCCAGTAGTATAGAGTACAGTTACCGAAACTATGGCTACACCTTC
few TRBJ1-2 TRBV6-5 . CASTGDYGYTF TGTGCCAGCACCGGGGACTATGGCTACACCTTC
. TRBJ2-1 TRBV7-2 . CASRPPGRSPYNEQFF TGTGCCAGCAGGCCCCCTGGGAGATCCCCCTACAATGAGCAGTTCTTC
. TRBJ2-7 TRBV5-1 TRBD1 CASSHRGRDEQYF TGCGCCAGCAGCCACAGGGGTCGGGACGAGCAGTACTTC
. TRBJ1-2 TRBV6-5 . CASSSRSNYGYTF TGTGCCAGCAGTTCTCGTTCTAACTATGGCTACACCTTC
. TRBJ1-1 TRBV28 TRBD1 CASALGGDRGYTEAFF TGTGCCAGCGCCTTGGGAGGGGACAGGGGTTACACTGAAGCTTTCTTT
. TRBJ1-3 TRBV5-1 . CANSGGTEGNTIYF TGCGCCAACAGCGGCGGGACGGAAGGAAACACCATATATTTT
. TRBJ1-2 TRBV11-2 . CASSLIGGYGYTF TGTGCCAGCAGCTTAATAGGGGGCTATGGCTACACCTTC
. TRBJ1-2 TRBV23-1 . CASAPRRTAPPNYGYTF TGCGCCAGCGCACCTAGAAGGACAGCCCCCCCTAACTATGGCTACACCTTC
. TRBJ2-2 TRBV23-1 TRBD1 CASSLGQGWPGELFF TGCGCCAGCAGTCTGGGACAGGGGTGGCCCGGGGAGCTGTTTTTT
. TRBJ1-6 TRBV10-3 . CAISESTLQGLHF TGTGCCATCAGTGAGTCGACTCTACAGGGCCTACACTTT
. TRBJ1-5 TRBV7-9 . CASSPLGQPQHF TGTGCCAGCAGTCCTCTAGGTCAGCCCCAGCATTTT
. TRBJ1-1 TRBV5-1 . CASSSDGGFTEAFF TGCGCCAGCAGCTCGGACGGAGGGTTCACTGAAGCTTTCTTT
. TRBJ2-1 TRBV5-1 . CASTRDFYNEQFF TGCGCCAGCACGCGGGACTTTTACAATGAGCAGTTCTTC
. TRBJ2-6 TRBV7-3 . CASSLWHSGANVLTF TGTGCCAGCAGCTTGTGGCACTCTGGGGCCAACGTCCTGACTTTC
. TRBJ1-2 TRBV4-2 . CASSQDRGLTAVYGYTF TGTGCCAGCAGCCAAGATAGAGGTTTAACTGCAGTCTATGGCTACACCTTC
. TRBJ1-2 TRBV20-1 TRBD1 CSASGQGLNYGYTF TGCAGTGCTAGTGGACAGGGCCTCAACTATGGCTACACCTTC
. TRBJ2-1 TRBV7-3 TRBD2 CASSSGLAGGTSYNEQFF TGTGCCAGCAGCTCGGGACTAGCGGGAGGAACCTCCTACAATGAGCAGTTCTTC
. TRBJ2-1 TRBV6-6 TRBD2 CASSPRGGLIDNEQFF TGTGCCAGCAGCCCACGGGGGGGCCTGATAGACAATGAGCAGTTCTTC
. TRBJ2-2 TRBV6-6 . CASTTGRDTGELFF TGTGCCAGCACCACAGGGAGAGACACCGGGGAGCTGTTTTTT
once TRBJ2-5 TRBV2 . CASSALRDQGETQYF TGTGCCAGCAGTGCCCTAAGAGATCAGGGAGAGACCCAGTACTTC
. TRBJ1-1 TRBV25-1 . CASSATPTNTEAFF TGTGCCAGCAGTGCGACCCCGACTAACACTGAAGCTTTCTTT
. TRBJ1-3 TRBV9 . CASSVEARGNTIYF TGTGCCAGCAGCGTAGAAGCACGAGGAAACACCATATATTTT
. TRBJ1-1 TRBV10-3 . CAISESAGRGNTEAFF TGTGCCATCAGTGAGTCGGCAGGGAGGGGAAACACTGAAGCTTTCTTT
. TRBJ2-3 TRBV5-5 . CASSSGSPLDTQYF TGTGCCAGCAGCTCCGGTTCCCCATTGGATACGCAGTATTTT
. TRBJ1-6 TRBV6-6 . CASGGNSPLHF TGTGCCAGCGGTGGCAATTCACCCCTCCACTTT
. TRBJ1-1 TRBV7-9 . CASSLTTVNTEAFF TGTGCCAGCAGCTTAACCACGGTGAACACTGAAGCTTTCTTT
few TRBJ1-1 TRBV7-9 . CASSLVSGMNTEAFF TGTGCCAGCAGCTTGGTTTCAGGGATGAACACTGAAGCTTTCTTT
once TRBJ1-2 TRBV6-5 . CASRDRLIYGYTF TGTGCCAGCAGAGACAGGTTAATCTATGGCTACACCTTC
. TRBJ1-1 TRBV9 TRBD1 CASSARDRDTEAFF TGTGCCAGCAGCGCCCGGGACAGGGACACTGAAGCTTTCTTT
. TRBJ2-5 TRBV19 TRBD2 CAIAPSGDQETQYF TGTGCCATCGCCCCTAGCGGGGACCAAGAGACCCAGTACTTC
. TRBJ2-2 TRBV28 . CASERPIGLTGELFF TGTGCCAGCGAGCGCCCTATCGGGTTGACCGGGGAGCTGTTTTTT
. TRBJ1-1 TRBV12-3/TRBV12-4 . CASSPQTEAFF TGTGCCAGCAGCCCCCAAACTGAAGCTTTCTTT
. TRBJ2-3 TRBV2 TRBD2 CASRTGTSGRGADTQYF TGTGCCAGCAGGACCGGGACTAGCGGGAGGGGGGCAGATACGCAGTATTTT
. TRBJ2-1 TRBV4-1 TRBD2 CASSQPLAGARNEQFF TGCGCCAGCAGCCAACCTCTAGCGGGAGCCCGCAATGAGCAGTTCTTC
. TRBJ2-1 TRBV30 TRBD2 CAWRAKTSGSQQFF TGTGCCTGGAGAGCAAAAACTAGCGGGTCACAACAGTTCTTC
. TRBJ1-1 TRBV18 . CATKNQMNTEAFF TGTGCCACCAAGAATCAGATGAACACTGAAGCTTTCTTT
. TRBJ1-1 TRBV19 . CASSSRKLNTEAFF TGTGCCAGTAGTAGCAGGAAACTGAACACTGAAGCTTTCTTT